Sequencing of this T cell receptor beta chain was carried out in a study of spatial heterogeneity in lung cancer. In the study overall: Within raw reads, each unique TCR and UMI combination appeared on average more than ten times. Whole-study results and caveats: The study found ubiquitous expanded tumor TCRs in blood more at resection than follow-up.

Each TCR cDNA molecule carried a unique molecular identifier. Each CDR3 protein is one row after TCRdb ran MiXCR on the 5' RACE reads. The sample has tens of thousands of distinct CDR3 sequences; about an eighth are singletons. This clonotype has just a few counts. What it recognizes is unknown. This sample's time point: sample taken at primary tumor resection. Whole RNA obtained from tumor, nontumor lung or frozen PBMC underwent sequencing without sorting. Samples were obtained from approximately 76 donors, all untreated early-stage non-small cell lung cancer patients. The V end lost 6 bases, the J end lost 5 bases, and 25 bases lay between the germline ends. The CDR3 runs to 16 residues. Germline-derived CDR1 and CDR2 are DFQATT and SNEGSKA (reference sequence).

The source was PBMCs, collected at surgery. The TCR was taken from a male donor with early-stage non-small cell lung cancer. The chain carries TRBV20-1 and TRBJ2-5; either TRBD1 or TRBD2 may fit D (6 bases each). The CDR3 spells CSAPKGGNQGQETQYF. The CDR3 bases are TGCAGTGCCCCTAAAGGGGGGAATCAAGGCCAGGAGACCCAGTACTTC.